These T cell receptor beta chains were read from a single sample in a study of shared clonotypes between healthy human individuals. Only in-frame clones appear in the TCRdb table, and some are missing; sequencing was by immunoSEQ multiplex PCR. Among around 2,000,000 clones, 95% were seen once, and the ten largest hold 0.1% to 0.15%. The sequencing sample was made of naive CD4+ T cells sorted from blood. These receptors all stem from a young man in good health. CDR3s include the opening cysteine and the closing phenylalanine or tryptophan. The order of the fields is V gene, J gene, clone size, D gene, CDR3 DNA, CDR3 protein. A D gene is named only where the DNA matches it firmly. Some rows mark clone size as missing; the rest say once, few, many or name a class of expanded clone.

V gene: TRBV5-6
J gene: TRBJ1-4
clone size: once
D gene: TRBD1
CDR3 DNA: TGTGCCAGCAGCTCGATCCGGGACAGTATTGTTGAAAAACTGTTTTTT
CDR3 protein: CASSSIRDSIVEKLFF

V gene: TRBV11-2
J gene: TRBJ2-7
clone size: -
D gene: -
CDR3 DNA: TGTGCCAGCAGCTTAGGTCCCGGGTCTGGCGAGCAGTACTTC
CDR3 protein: CASSLGPGSGEQYF

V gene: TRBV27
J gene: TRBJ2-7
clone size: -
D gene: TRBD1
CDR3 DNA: TGTGCCAGCAGTTTTGGGACAGGGGTGGGCGAGCAGTACTTC
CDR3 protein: CASSFGTGVGEQYF

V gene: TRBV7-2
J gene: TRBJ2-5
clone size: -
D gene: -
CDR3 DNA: TGTGCCAGCACCCGCAAAGGGCCACAGGGTTCGGGGCAAGAGACCCAGTACTTC
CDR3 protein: CASTRKGPQGSGQETQYF

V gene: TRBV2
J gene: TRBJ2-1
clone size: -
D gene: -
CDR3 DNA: TGTGCCAGCAGTGGGGGGAACAGTGAGCAGTTCTTC
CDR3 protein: CASSGGNSEQFF

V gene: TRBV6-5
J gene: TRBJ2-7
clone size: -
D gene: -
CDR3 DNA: TGTGCCAGCAGTCCCAGGGGCGTTCCCTACGAGCAGTACTTC
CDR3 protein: CASSPRGVPYEQYF

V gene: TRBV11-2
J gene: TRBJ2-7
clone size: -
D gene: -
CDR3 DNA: TGTGCCAGCAGCCTGGTCCCAGCCGAGCAGTACTTC
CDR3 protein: CASSLVPAEQYF

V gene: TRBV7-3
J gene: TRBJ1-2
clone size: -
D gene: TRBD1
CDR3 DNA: TGTGCCAGCAGCTTCCCGGGACAGGGGGTAGATGGCTACACCTTC
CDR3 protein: CASSFPGQGVDGYTF

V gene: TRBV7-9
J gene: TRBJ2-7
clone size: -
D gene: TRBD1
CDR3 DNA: TGTGCCAGCAGCGCACAACAGGGGGTTACCTACGAGCAGTACTTC
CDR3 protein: CASSAQQGVTYEQYF

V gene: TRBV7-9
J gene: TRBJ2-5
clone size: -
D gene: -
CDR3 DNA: TGTGCCAGCAGCTTATCAGACGACCTACAAGAGACCCAGTACTTC
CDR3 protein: CASSLSDDLQETQYF

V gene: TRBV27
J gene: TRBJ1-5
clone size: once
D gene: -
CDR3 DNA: TGTGCCAGCAGTTTATACCAGGGAATAGATCAGCCCCAGCATTTT
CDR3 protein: CASSLYQGIDQPQHF

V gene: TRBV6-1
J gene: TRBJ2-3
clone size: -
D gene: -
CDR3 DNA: TGTGCCAGCAGTGAAAATAAGGCCAGCACAGATACGCAGTATTTT
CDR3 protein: CASSENKASTDTQYF

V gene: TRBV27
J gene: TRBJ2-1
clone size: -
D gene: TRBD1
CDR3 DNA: TGTGCCAGCAGTTTAGTTAGCAGGGGGTACAATGAGCAGTTCTTC
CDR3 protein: CASSLVSRGYNEQFF

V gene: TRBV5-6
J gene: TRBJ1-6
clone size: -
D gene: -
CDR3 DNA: TGTGCCAGCAGCTTAGAATATAATTCACCCCTCCACTTT
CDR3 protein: CASSLEYNSPLHF

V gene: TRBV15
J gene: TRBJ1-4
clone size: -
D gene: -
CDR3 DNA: TGTGCCACCAGCAGAGTTCGAGAAAAACTGTTTTTT
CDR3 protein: CATSRVREKLFF

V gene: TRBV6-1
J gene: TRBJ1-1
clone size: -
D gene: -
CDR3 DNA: TGTGCCAGCAGTGTACAGGGCAAAGGGGCTGAAGCTTTCTTT
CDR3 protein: CASSVQGKGAEAFF

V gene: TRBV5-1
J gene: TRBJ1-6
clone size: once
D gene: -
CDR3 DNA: TGCGCCAGCAGCTCCTATGGGGGGCAGGGTAATTCACCCCTCCACTTT
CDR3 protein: CASSSYGGQGNSPLHF

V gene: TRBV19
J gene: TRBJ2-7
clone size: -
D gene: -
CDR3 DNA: TGTGCCAGTAGTGGGAGTTGGTCAGGGCCCGTGTACGAGCAGTACTTC
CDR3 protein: CASSGSWSGPVYEQYF

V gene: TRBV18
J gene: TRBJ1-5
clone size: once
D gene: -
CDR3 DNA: TGTGCCAGCTCACGCGTCGATCAGCCCCAGCATTTT
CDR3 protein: CASSRVDQPQHF